The sequence of this TCR beta chain was determined in a study of Ad26.COV2.S vaccination and SARS-CoV-2 variants. Treatment indicated: around 19 received Ad26.COV2.S at low or high dose, single or two shots; several received placebo; per-sample allocation not given. Sampling took place 63 days after the first vaccine or placebo injection. Details on this clone: The antigen remains undetermined.

TCRdb's table, derived via immunoSEQ multiplex PCR, lists solely in-frame clones and lacks some. This sample yields 300,000 to 350,000 clones, of which 75% to 90% are seen a single time; approximately 5% belongs to the top ten. Regarding the study as a whole: Vaccinees reportedly had broad spike-specific CD8+ and CD4+ T cell responses. Using TCR breadth and depth analyses may have led to underestimated total T cell responses. Spike-specific TCR breadth ran higher among vaccine recipients than placebo recipients.

Source: peripheral blood, taken in a trial of Ad26.COV2.S vaccine versus placebo. The sequence was obtained from a person aged 18-60 years who received the Ad26.COV2.S COVID-19 vaccine or a placebo.

This CDR3 reads CSVEDESNYGYTF. CDR3 DNA: TGCAGCGTTGAAGATGAAAGTAACTATGGCTACACCTTC. The rearrangement links TRBV29-1 to TRBJ1-2; no clear D gene. V was trimmed by 0 bases and J by 1 base, leaving 6 bases between them. The CDR3 sequence is 13 residues long. CDR1 is SQVTM, CDR2 ANQGSEA, per germline.